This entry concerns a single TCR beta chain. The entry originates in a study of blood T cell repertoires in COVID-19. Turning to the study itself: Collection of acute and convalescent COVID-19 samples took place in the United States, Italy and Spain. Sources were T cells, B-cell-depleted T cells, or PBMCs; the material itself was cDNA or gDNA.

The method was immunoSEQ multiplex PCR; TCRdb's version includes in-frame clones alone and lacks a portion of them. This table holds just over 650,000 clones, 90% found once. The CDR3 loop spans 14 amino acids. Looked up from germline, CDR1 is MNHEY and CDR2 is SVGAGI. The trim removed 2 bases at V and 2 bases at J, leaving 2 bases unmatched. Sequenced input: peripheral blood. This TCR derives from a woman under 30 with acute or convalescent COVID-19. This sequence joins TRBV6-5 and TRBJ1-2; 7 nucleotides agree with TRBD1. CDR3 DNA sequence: TGTGCCAGCAGTTACCAGGGGGTGAACTATGGCTACACCTTC. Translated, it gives CASSYQGVNYGYTF.